The T cell receptor beta chain under discussion was sequenced for a study of cytomegalovirus exposure and HLA in healthy donors. The germline CDR1 and CDR2 sequences are SGHRS and YFSETQ. J gave up 2 bases and V 3 bases, and 8 bases lay outside the gene matches. This CDR3 has 15 residues. Both 60 Vbeta primers and 13 Jbeta primers went into the PCR. Assay: immunoSEQ multiplex PCR; the TCRdb copy retains only in-frame clones and omits some. The sample contains 160,000 or so clones, 82% of which appear only once. The source material was PBMCs. This receptor was identified in a man aged 50 to 60 in good health and CMV-seropositive. V is TRBV5-1 and J is TRBJ2-7; 7 nucleotides match TRBD1. CDR3 coding DNA: TGCGCCAGCAGCTCGACGGGACAGCTAACCTACGAGCAGTACTTC. Translation: CASSSTGQLTYEQYF. The complete variable domain, with remaining parts taken from reference TRBV5-1 and TRBJ2-7, reads KAGVTQTPRYLIKTRGQQVTLSCSPISGHRSVSWYQQTPGQGLQFLFEYFSETQRNKGNFPGRFSGRQFSNSRSEMNVSTLELGDSALYLCASSSTGQLTYEQYFGPGTRLTVT.